These T cell receptor beta chains were read from a single sample in a study of blood T cell repertoires in COVID-19. TCRdb keeps only in-frame clones here, not all; method: immunoSEQ multiplex PCR. The profile covers approximately 300,000 clones, with around 86% appearing a single time and 1.5% to 2% taken by the ten largest. The sample consisted of peripheral blood. Source of these receptors: a woman in her 50s with acute or convalescent COVID-19. Each CDR3 is given with its conserved first and last residue. A D gene is named only where the DNA matches it firmly. Clone sizes are given selectively: once, few, many, or a class where the clone is expanded.

TRBJ2-7 | TRBD2 | NA | TRBV7-6 | TGTGCCAGCAGCTTCGGGACTAGTTCCTACGAGCAGTACTTC | CASSFGTSSYEQYF
TRBJ1-1 | NA | NA | TRBV27 | TGTGCCAGCAGTCGTGACAGTCGTGAAGCTTTCTTT | CASSRDSREAFF
TRBJ1-1 | NA | few | TRBV5-4 | TGTGCCAGCAGCGGAGGGACGCACACTGAAGCTTTCTTT | CASSGGTHTEAFF
TRBJ2-1 | TRBD1 | NA | TRBV28 | TGTGCCAGCAGTTTAAGAAGGGACAGCGGAACCCAATTCAACAATGAGCAGTTCTTC | CASSLRRDSGTQFNNEQFF
TRBJ2-3 | TRBD2 | NA | TRBV27 | TGTGCCAGCAGCAGGACTAGCGGAGCTAGCACAGATACGCAGTATTTT | CASSRTSGASTDTQYF
TRBJ1-5 | NA | few | TRBV19 | TGTGCCAGTAGTATTCGCAGGGTAGACGGTCAGCCCCAGCATTTT | CASSIRRVDGQPQHF
TRBJ2-2 | TRBD1 | NA | TRBV2 | TGTGCCAGCAGTGCAACAGGGGGGAGGACCGGGGAGCTGTTTTTT | CASSATGGRTGELFF
TRBJ1-4 | NA | NA | TRBV6-1 | TGTGCCAGCAGTGAAGTGGTACAGGGCCTTCTCGCCAGTTTTAATGAAAAACTGTTTTTT | CASSEVVQGLLASFNEKLFF
TRBJ2-3 | TRBD2 | few | TRBV4-1 | TGCGCCAGCAGCCCCGGACTAGCGGAAACAGATACGCAGTATTTT | CASSPGLAETDTQYF
TRBJ2-5 | TRBD2 | NA | TRBV4-1 | TGCGCCAGCAGCCAAGCGGTCCTAGCGGGATCGGAGACCCAGTACTTC | CASSQAVLAGSETQYF
TRBJ2-2 | NA | NA | TRBV27 | TGTGCCAGCACGATAACTAGTGCCACCGGGGAGCTGTTTTTT | CASTITSATGELFF
TRBJ2-7 | TRBD2 | once | TRBV5-1 | TGCGCCAGCAGCTTGGCGGTAGCGGGAGGCCACGAGCAGTACTTC | CASSLAVAGGHEQYF
TRBJ2-5 | TRBD1 | once | TRBV27 | TGTGCCAGCAGTTCGTTTGGGACAGAGAACCAAGAGACCCAGTACTTC | CASSSFGTENQETQYF
TRBJ2-1 | TRBD2 | NA | TRBV9 | TGTGCCAGCAGCGTACTAGCGGCCCTCTACAATGAGCAGTTCTTC | CASSVLAALYNEQFF
TRBJ1-2 | NA | NA | TRBV28 | TGTGCCACCTCGGGTCCAAAGCGCTATGGCTACACCTTC | CATSGPKRYGYTF
TRBJ1-6 | NA | NA | TRBV5-4 | TGTGCCAGCAGCTTCGCCCTTCCGGGGTCAGGCTCACCCCTCCACTTT | CASSFALPGSGSPLHF
TRBJ2-5 | TRBD1 | NA | TRBV19 | TGTGCCAGTACAGGGGGCGACTCTCAAGAGACCCAGTACTTC | CASTGGDSQETQYF
TRBJ1-1 | NA | NA | TRBV19 | TGTGCCAGTAGTGGTGGGCCGAAGAACACTGAAGCTTTCTTT | CASSGGPKNTEAFF
TRBJ2-7 | TRBD2 | NA | TRBV7-2 | TGTGCCAGCAGCTACCGACTAGCGGGAGATCACGAGCAGTACTTC | CASSYRLAGDHEQYF
TRBJ1-3 | TRBD1 | NA | TRBV9 | TGTGCCAGCAGCCCTTGGACAGGGACGAACACCATATATTTT | CASSPWTGTNTIYF
TRBJ1-2 | TRBD1 | once | TRBV5-8 | TGTGCCAGCAGCTTCGGACAGGGGGATGGCTACACCTTC | CASSFGQGDGYTF
TRBJ2-3 | TRBD1 | NA | TRBV28 | TGTGCCAGCAGTCGCCCCGTACAGGGGGCTGCTGATACGCAGTATTTT | CASSRPVQGAADTQYF
TRBJ2-3 | TRBD1 | NA | TRBV20-1 | TGCAGTGCTAGTGACAGGGGGCAAGATACGCAGTATTTT | CSASDRGQDTQYF
TRBJ1-5 | NA | NA | TRBV30 | TGTGCCTGGAGTGTAACGGATCGGGATCAGCCCCAGCATTTT | CAWSVTDRDQPQHF